Listed here are 5 T cell receptor beta chains from one sample, sequenced in a study of regulatory T cells in long-lasting Graves disease (dated by TCRdb to the early 2020s). The intended sense of this specimen's time point label: newly diagnosed GD, antithyroid drugs for less than 3 months. RNA was extracted from PBMCs in TRIzol for both TCR sequencing and RNA sequencing. Receptor amplification or capture employed multiplex PCR. Sequencing was performed on an Illumina HiSeq 4000. TCR beta libraries were built with iRepertoire HTBI primers and Arm-PCR amplification of CDR3 regions. TCRdb trimmed the raw reads at Q25, called clones with MiXCR and kept productive beta chains. When rows share a CDR3 protein, they turn into one entry using the most common DNA and genes. The sample yields about 540,000 distinct CDR3 sequences; approximately 12% were counted once. The ten largest clonotypes hold 10% of the sample.

The sample was also linked to a second study, of T cells in Graves' hyperthyroidism and ophthalmopathy.

The sequencing here drew on peripheral blood mononuclear cells (PBMCs), taken at new diagnosis, from a patient treated with antithyroid drugs. The receptor source for this set is a man aged 25 to 45 with Graves disease. Donor details come from another sample of the same person, matched by shared clones.

The chain joins TRBV7-8 to TRBJ2-1; tentatively, D is TRBD1 (5 bases). This CDR3 spans 15 amino acids. Germline V gene data show CDR1 as SGHVS and CDR2 as FQNEAQ. V gave up 1 base and J gave up 0 bases, with 7 bases separating them. The DNA for the CDR3 is TGTGCCAGCAGCTTAGGGGGCGCCTCCTACAATGAGCAGTTCTTC. It encodes CASSLGGASYNEQFF.

This clonotype was seen more than once but under ten times. The V and J genes are TRBV25-1 and TRBJ2-7; D is possibly TRBD1 (6 bases). The CDR3 extends over 14 amino acids. The V end was cut by 2 bases, the J end by 6 bases, with 14 bases between. Germline values: CDR1 MGHDK, CDR2 SYGVNS. The CDR3 is CASSEAGRGSEQYF. CDR3 bases: TGTGCCAGCAGTGAAGCGGGCAGGGGTTCCGAGCAGTACTTC.

This chain uses TRBV24-1 with TRBJ1-2; no definite D call. The V end was cut by 5 bases, the J end by 2 bases, with 8 bases between. This CDR3 spans 13 amino acids. Germline V CDR1 and CDR2: KGHDR, SFDVKD. The CDR3 protein is CATSVGGNYGYTF. The CDR3 nucleotides read TGTGCCACCAGTGTTGGCGGCAACTATGGCTACACCTTC.

The chain recombines TRBV27 with TRBJ1-2; D gene uncertain. The CDR3 runs to 13 residues. Trimming cost V 5 bases and J 3 bases, with 10 bases left between them. Germline CDR1 is MNHEY and CDR2 is SMNVEV (reference sequence). The DNA for the CDR3 is TGTGCCAGCAGTCGACACTTGGACTATGGCTACACCTTC. This encodes CASSRHLDYGYTF.

The chain carries TRBV10-3 and TRBJ1-1; the match to TRBD1 covers 8 bases. Trimming removed 0 bases from V and 8 bases from J; junction bases left unmatched: 5. CDR1 ENHRY and CDR2 SYGVKD come from the germline V gene. The CDR3 length is 14 residues. CDR3 in amino acids: CAISESTGVSEAFF. The CDR3 DNA reads TGTGCCATCAGTGAGTCGACAGGGGTATCCGAAGCTTTCTTT.